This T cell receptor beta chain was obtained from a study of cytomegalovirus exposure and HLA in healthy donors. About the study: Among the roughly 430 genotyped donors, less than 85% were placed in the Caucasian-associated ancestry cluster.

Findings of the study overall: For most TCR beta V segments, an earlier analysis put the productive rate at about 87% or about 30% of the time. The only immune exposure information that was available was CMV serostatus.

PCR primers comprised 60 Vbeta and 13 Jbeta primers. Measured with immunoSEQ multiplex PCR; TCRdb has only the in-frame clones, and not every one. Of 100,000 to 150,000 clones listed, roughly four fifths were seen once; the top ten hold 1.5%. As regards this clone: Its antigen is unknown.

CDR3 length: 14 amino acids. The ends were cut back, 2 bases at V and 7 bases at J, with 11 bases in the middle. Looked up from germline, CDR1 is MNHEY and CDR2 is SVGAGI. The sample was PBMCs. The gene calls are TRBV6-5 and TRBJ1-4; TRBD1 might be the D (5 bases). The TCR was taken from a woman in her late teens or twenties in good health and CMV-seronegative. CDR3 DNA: TGTGCCAGCAGTTACATTCAGGGAGGTGAAAAACTGTTTTTT. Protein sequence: CASSYIQGGEKLFF.